The clone carrying this TCR beta chain has only a few counts. Its cognate antigen is unknown. No treatment of any kind had been given to any patient before thyroid surgery. The data derive from a study of metastatic and nonmetastatic thyroid tumors. Study in general: Comparative analysis of repertoires was undertaken across blood and tumor or nodule tissue obtained from malignant and benign thyroid patients.

Per the authors' pipeline: Clinicopathological groups differed in CDR3, with these differences serving to build a distant-metastasis classifier for papillary thyroid cancer. Via MiXCR, TCRdb re-called the PCR reads. The V and J calls come from TCRdb's annotation, not from the publication. Counted here are 22,000 or so clones, about 20% occurring once; the ten biggest clones make up 25% to 30%. V lost 9 bases to trimming and J lost 3 bases, with 15 bases between them. CDR3 length: 14 amino acids. The V gene's germline CDR1 is SGHAT and CDR2 FQNNGV. Study-wide results and limits: The study reportedly found significantly higher TCR beta diversity in malignant thyroid tumors than benign nodules, in blood and tumor.

J is TRBJ2-1 and V is TRBV11-2; D perhaps matches TRBD1 (6 bases). This receptor was obtained from a female donor with papillary thyroid cancer or a benign thyroid nodule (not recorded which). Some clones in this sample may be carry-over from other donors' samples. The sequencing sample was made of blood. CDR3 nucleotides: TGTGCCAGTAGCCTACAGACAGGCTACAATGAGCAGTTCTTC. As protein: CASSLQTGYNEQFF.